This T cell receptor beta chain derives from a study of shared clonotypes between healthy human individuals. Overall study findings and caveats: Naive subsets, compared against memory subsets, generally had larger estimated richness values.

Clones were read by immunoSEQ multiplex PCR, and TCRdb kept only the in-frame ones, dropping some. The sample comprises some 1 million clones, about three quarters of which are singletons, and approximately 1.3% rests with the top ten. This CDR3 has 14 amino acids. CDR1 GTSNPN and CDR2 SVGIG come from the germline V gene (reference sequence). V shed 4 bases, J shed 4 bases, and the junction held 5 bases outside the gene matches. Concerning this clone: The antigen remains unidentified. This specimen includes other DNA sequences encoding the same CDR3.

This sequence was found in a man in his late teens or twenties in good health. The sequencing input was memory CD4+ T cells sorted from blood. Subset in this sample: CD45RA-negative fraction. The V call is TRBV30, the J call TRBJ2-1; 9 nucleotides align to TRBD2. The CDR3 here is CAWTRGGLYNEQFF. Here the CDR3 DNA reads TGTGCCTGGACGCGGGGGGGCCTGTACAATGAGCAGTTCTTC. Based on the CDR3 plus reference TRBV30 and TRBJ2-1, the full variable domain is SQTIHQWPATLVQPVGSPLSLECTVEGTSNPNLYWYRQAAGRGLQLLFYSVGIGQISSEVPQNLSASRPQDRQFILSSKKLLLSDSGFYLCAWTRGGLYNEQFFGPGTRLTVL.